What follows are 25 T cell receptor beta chains derived from one specimen sequenced in a study of CD8 T cells in ankylosing spondylitis. Study-wide points: Apparently characteristic of ankylosing spondylitis blood was a TCR beta motif (roughly eight highly homologous variants).

Their target antigens are unknown. TCRdb recomputed calls from the 5' RACE reads with MiXCR, one row per CDR3 protein. This sample has some 840,000 distinct CDR3 sequences; approximately 10% occur once, and the top ten carry about 0.5%. Sequencing was carried out using blood, either unsorted or a sorted T cell fraction (not recorded which). The receptor set was obtained from a male donor with ankylosing spondylitis.

Points on this clonotype: At one of its ends the junction is not consistent with the germline gene, which may arise from a read error. The V call is TRBV20-1, the J call TRBJ2-4, with TRBD2 matching over 7 bases. CDR1 and CDR2 (germline): DFQATT, SNEGSKA (reference sequence). CDR3 length: 14 residues. The CDR3 DNA sequence: TGCAGTGCCCCCTGGAAGGGGAGGGTTTTACCCCACAAATTC. Protein sequence: CSAPWKGRVLPHKF.

This clonotype was detected only a few times. The J gene is TRBJ2-7, the V gene TRBV12-3 or TRBV12-4; D is ambiguous. CDR3 length: 12 amino acids. V was cut by 0 bases and J by 12 bases, with 12 bases left in between. The CDR3 loop is CASSLAGPPGYF. The CDR3 DNA sequence: TGTGCCAGCAGTTTAGCTGGACCGCCTGGGTACTTC.

This clonotype was found a few times. This sequence joins TRBV5-1 and TRBJ2-7; the D gene is possibly TRBD1 (6 bases). Deletions cut 0 bases from V and 2 bases from J, with 15 bases between. The germline gives CDR1 SGHRS, CDR2 YFSETQ. The length of the CDR3 is 16 residues. CDR3 sequence: CASSLAMVTGPYEQYF. The CDR3, as DNA: TGCGCCAGCAGCTTGGCCATGGTGACAGGACCCTACGAGCAGTACTTC.

This clonotype was observed a few times. The chain combines TRBV5-1 with TRBJ2-5; D is tentatively TRBD1 or TRBD2 (5 bases each). V was trimmed by 4 bases and J by 4 bases, leaving 17 bases between them. There are 15 residues in the CDR3. From germline, CDR1 is SGHRS and CDR2 YFSETQ. CDR3 loop: CASSRVGTSGETQYF. In nucleotides, the CDR3 is TGCGCCAGCAGCCGGGTCGGGACCAGCGGAGAGACCCAGTACTTC.

V is TRBV25-1 and J is TRBJ2-3, with a weak D call TRBD2 (5 bases). Germline V gene data show CDR1 as MGHDK and CDR2 as SYGVNS. V lost 1 base and J lost 2, with 10 bases in between. CDR3 length: 15 amino acids. In nucleotides, the CDR3 is TGTGCCAGCAGTGAATTTCGGGGAGACACAGATACGCAGTATTTT. It yields the protein CASSEFRGDTDTQYF.

This clonotype was recorded many times. The chain recombines TRBV5-5 with TRBJ2-6; D tentatively fits TRBD1 or TRBD2 (5 bases each). Germline loops: CDR1 SGHKS, CDR2 YYEKEE (reference sequence). The V gene lost 5 bases and the J gene lost 0 bases, with 15 bases spanning the gap. This CDR3 is 17 amino acids long. The CDR3 coding sequence is TGTGCCAGCAGGGGGGAGACCGTGACCTCTGGGGCCAACGTCCTGACTTTC. The encoded protein is CASRGETVTSGANVLTF.

This clonotype was counted only a few times. The chain has TRBV6-2 or TRBV6-3 and TRBJ2-2; possible D gene TRBD2, 6 bases. Germline V lookup: CDR1 MNHEY, CDR2 SVGEGT. The length of the CDR3 is 15 residues. Trimming removed 8 bases at V and 0 bases at J, with 13 bases between. CDR3 sequence: CASRYGGANTGELFF. For the CDR3, the DNA is TGTGCCAGCCGCTATGGAGGGGCGAACACCGGGGAGCTGTTTTTT.

This clonotype was observed a handful of times. The rearrangement uses TRBV20-1 and TRBJ2-1; D uncertain. This CDR3 region has 11 residues. Germline V lookup: CDR1 DFQATT, CDR2 SNEGSKA (reference sequence). Trimming took 6 bases from V and 2 from J, leaving 5 bases between them. DNA for the CDR3: TGCAGTGCGGGGACCTACAATGAGCAGTTCTTC. This translates into CSAGTYNEQFF.

The chain carries TRBV4-3 and TRBJ2-3; D uncertain. The CDR3 sequence is 14 residues long. Trimming removed 0 bases from V and 5 bases from J, with 9 bases in between. Germline CDR1 reads LGHNA; CDR2 reads YSLEER. Here the CDR3 reads CASSQDLGIDTQYF. Written as DNA, the CDR3 is TGCGCCAGCAGCCAAGATCTGGGGATAGATACGCAGTATTTT.

The V call is TRBV5-1, the J call TRBJ2-6; no clear D gene. The CDR3 has 16 residues. CDR1 is SGHRS, CDR2 YFSETQ, per germline. The V gene lost 2 bases and the J gene lost 0 bases, with 9 bases spanning the gap. Here the CDR3 DNA reads TGCGCCAGCAGCTTCGAACCCAGCTCTGGGGCCAACGTCCTGACTTTC. This translates into CASSFEPSSGANVLTF.

This clonotype has ten or more counts. V gene TRBV29-1 combines with J gene TRBJ2-1; no definite D call. Trimming stripped 3 bases from V and 7 bases from J, with 13 bases between. The CDR3 is 13 amino acids. In germline, CDR1 is SQVTM, CDR2 ANQGSEA. CDR3 amino acids: CSVDPGTMNEQFF. The CDR3 nucleotides are TGCAGCGTTGACCCCGGAACAATGAATGAGCAGTTCTTC.

This clonotype showed up many times. This rearrangement joins TRBV5-1 to TRBJ2-5, with 13 positions matching TRBD2. The germline CDR1 and CDR2 sequences are SGHRS and YFSETQ. J was trimmed by 4 bases and V by 2 bases; bases with no gene match: 2. The CDR3 runs 15 residues. The chain's CDR3 is CASSLLAGGPETQYF. CDR3 bases: TGCGCCAGCAGCTTACTAGCGGGGGGGCCAGAGACCCAGTACTTC.

V usage is TRBV5-1 and J usage is TRBJ1-2; the D gene is possibly TRBD1 (5 bases). The germline gives CDR1 SGHRS, CDR2 YFSETQ. Between the trimmed V and J ends, which lost 3 bases and 7 bases, there was a span of 13 bases. The CDR3 is 13 amino acids. The CDR3 sequence is CASSSTTGAGYTF. In nucleotides, the CDR3 is TGCGCCAGCAGCTCGACCACAGGTGCTGGCTACACCTTC.

This chain joins TRBV4-3 and TRBJ2-7, with D possibly being TRBD1 or TRBD2 (5 bases each). The CDR3 extends over 15 amino acids. CDR1 LGHNA and CDR2 YSLEER come from the germline V gene. Trimming left V 1 base short and J 7 bases short, with 17 bases between. The CDR3 coding sequence is TGCGCCAGCAGCCAAGTCGGGGCCCAAGGAAGGGAGCAGTACTTC. As protein: CASSQVGAQGREQYF.

V and J are TRBV5-1 and TRBJ2-3; 7 bases agree with TRBD1. The CDR3 sequence is 17 residues long. The V gene's germline CDR1 is SGHRS and CDR2 YFSETQ. V lost 6 bases, J lost 2 bases, and 15 bases stayed unmatched. CDR3 coding DNA: TGCGCCAGCAAAATGGGAGTGGGACAGCCTTCCACAGATACGCAGTATTTT. Amino acid sequence: CASKMGVGQPSTDTQYF.

The table lists this clonotype with many counts. The chain couples TRBV29-1 to TRBJ2-3; 8 positions match TRBD2. CDR3 length equals 14 residues. Trimming removed 4 bases from V and 1 base from J; junction bases left unmatched: 4. Germline V lookup: CDR1 SQVTM, CDR2 ANQGSEA. CDR3 residues: CSVVLAGRTDTQYF. The CDR3 coding sequence is TGCAGCGTTGTCCTAGCGGGTCGCACAGATACGCAGTATTTT.

J is TRBJ2-5 and V is TRBV20-1, with D unresolved. Trimming shortened V by 3 bases and J by 5 bases, and 10 bases separated the two germline ends. The CDR3 is made up of 12 amino acids. Germline V gene lookup returns CDR1 DFQATT and CDR2 SNEGSKA (reference sequence). The CDR3 spells CSARIDGETQYF. CDR3 bases: TGCAGTGCTAGGATAGACGGGGAGACCCAGTACTTC.

V gene TRBV10-3 combines with J gene TRBJ1-1; D not certain. CDR1 and CDR2 (germline): ENHRY, SYGVKD. The CDR3 sequence is 12 residues long. The V end was cut by 2 bases, the J end by 5 bases, with 6 bases between. As DNA, the CDR3 is TGTGCCATCAGTGAGGACGGGACTGAAGCTTTCTTT. This translates into CAISEDGTEAFF.

The chain employs TRBV7-2 and TRBJ2-3, with a tentative D call TRBD2 (7 bases). The CDR3 consists of 15 residues. Looked up from germline, CDR1 is SGHTA and CDR2 is FQGNSA. V was cut by 4 bases and J by 0 bases, with 11 bases left in between. The CDR3 sequence: CASSSAGASTDTQYF. DNA of the CDR3: TGTGCCAGCAGCTCCGCGGGGGCCAGCACAGATACGCAGTATTTT.

In its sample, this clonotype was seen many times. V usage is TRBV5-5 and J usage is TRBJ2-1; no clear D. Germline V gene sequence: CDR1 SGHKS, CDR2 YYEKEE (reference sequence). The CDR3 contains 12 residues. V lost 1 base, J lost 8 bases, and 7 bases lay in between. CDR3 nucleotide sequence: TGTGCCAGCAGCTTGATAGCTCATGAGCAGTTCTTC. As protein: CASSLIAHEQFF.

This clonotype was observed once. Given the absence of the conserved phenylalanine or tryptophan at the CDR3 end, a read error is likely. The DNA is left out, because the CDR3 cannot be placed on it with certainty; the CDR3 is given as TCRdb lists it. CDR3 protein: CASSVPGRLP. The chain couples TRBV9 to TRBJ2-7; no check of the table's D call, TRBD1, against the DNA was made. Germline V gene lookup returns CDR1 SGDLS and CDR2 YYNGEE. The CDR3 is 10 amino acids in total, end residues counted.

This clonotype was counted between two and nine times. This rearrangement joins TRBV4-3 to TRBJ2-1; 7 nucleotides agree with TRBD2. Per germline, CDR1 LGHNA and CDR2 YSLEER. The CDR3 spans 17 residues. The V gene end was trimmed by 0 bases and the J gene end by 4 bases; junction bases not matched to a gene: 9. CDR3 bases: TGCGCCAGCAGCCAAGAGGGGGGGGGAGTAAGGTACAATGAGCAGTTCTTC. Its protein product is CASSQEGGGVRYNEQFF.

The genes are TRBV21-1 and TRBJ2-5; the table's D gene call, TRBD1, was not cross checked with the DNA. TRBV21-1 is a pseudogene. This CDR3 is 17 amino acids long. CDR3 sequence reads: CASSKTGAAPVEETQYF. CDR3 DNA: TGTGCCAGCAGCAAAACAGGGGCCGCTCCGGTGGAAGAGACCCAGTACTTC.

This chain joins TRBV28 and TRBJ2-7; no definite D call. CDR1 and CDR2 (germline): MDHEN, SYDVKM. Trimming removed 9 bases from V and 4 bases from J, with 10 bases in between. The length of the CDR3 is 11 residues. As DNA, the CDR3 is TGTGCCAGTTGTCAGGTGTACGAGCAGTACTTC. Translating it yields CASCQVYEQYF.

This clonotype turned up a few times. CDR3 sequence reads: CASVLTPGYEQYF. CDR3 coding DNA: TGTGCCAGCGTCCTTACCCCGGGCTACGAGCAGTACTTC. The V gene is TRBV7-9, the J gene TRBJ2-7, with no clear D. Germline loops: CDR1 SEHNR, CDR2 FQNEAQ (reference sequence). With 8 bases removed from V and 3 bases from J, the gap between germline ends came to 14 bases. The CDR3 is made up of 13 amino acids.